Each of the 16 T cell receptor beta chains below was sequenced from the same sample in a study of naive and memory T cell subsets. Study-wide findings and caveats: Possibly reflecting memory cells re-expressing CD45RA, a few larger clonotypes occurred in naive repertoires, especially CD8.

These TCRs are of unknown antigen specificity. An equimolar mix of two oligonucleotides served as the beta constant-region primer for TRBC1 and TRBC2. Nested alpha and beta constant-region primers with the SP2 primer drove four PCR rounds on ligated cDNA. TCRdb used MiXCR to reprocess the UMI-ligation and nested PCR reads, holding one entry per CDR3 protein. The table shows under 150,000 distinct CDR3 sequences, with approximately 20% occurring only once. Sequences were obtained from naive CD8+ T cells from blood. These receptors were taken from a human donor in good health.

CDR3 in DNA: TGCAGCGTTGAGACCCCCACAGGGGACTACGAGCAGTACTTC. This sequence encodes CSVETPTGDYEQYF. The V gene is TRBV29-1, the J gene TRBJ2-7, with 7 nucleotides matching TRBD1. The ends lost 3 bases at V and 3 bases at J; junction bases unmatched: 8. The CDR3 is 14 residues long. CDR1 and CDR2 (germline): SQVTM, ANQGSEA.

This clonotype appeared a few times. The rearrangement uses TRBV6-1 and TRBJ1-1; D not resolved. The ends were cut back, 0 bases at V and 1 base at J, with 9 bases in the middle. This CDR3 region has 15 residues. Germline-derived CDR1 and CDR2 are MNHNS and SASEGT. The DNA of the CDR3 is TGTGCCAGCAGTGAAGCGCTCCTTACGAACACTGAAGCTTTCTTT. Its protein is CASSEALLTNTEAFF.

The V call is TRBV12-3 or TRBV12-4, the J call TRBJ2-7; no clear D gene. CDR3 length: 15 amino acids. The V end lost 3 bases, the J end lost 5 bases, and 17 bases lay between the germline ends. The DNA for the CDR3 is TGTGCCAGCAGTTTTGTCCGGCCTCCACCTGACGAGCAGTACTTC. Translated, it gives CASSFVRPPPDEQYF.

The rearrangement uses TRBV2 and TRBJ2-1; D not certain. V gave up 3 bases and J gave up 8 bases, with 5 bases separating them. The germline V gene has CDR1 SNHLY and CDR2 FYNNEI. The CDR3 contains 11 residues. The chain's CDR3 is CASSDVYEQFF. CDR3 sequence (DNA): TGTGCCAGCAGTGATGTGTATGAGCAGTTCTTC.

This clonotype turned up a few times. The chain is built from TRBV14 and TRBJ2-5; D uncertain. V gave up 0 bases and J gave up 4 bases, with 9 bases separating them. The germline V gene has CDR1 SGHDN and CDR2 FVKESK. The CDR3 extends over 14 amino acids. DNA for the CDR3: TGTGCCAGCAGCCAAGATGGCTTTCGAGAGACCCAGTACTTC. It translates to CASSQDGFRETQYF.

The chain carries TRBV6-4 and TRBJ2-5, with D hard to call. The V end lost 0 bases, the J end lost 4 bases, and 3 bases lay between the germline ends. Germline lookup yields CDR1 MRHNA and CDR2 SNTAGT. The CDR3 has 12 amino acids. The CDR3 spells CASSDSRETQYF. The CDR3 DNA sequence: TGTGCCAGCAGTGACTCGAGAGAGACCCAGTACTTC.

A few counts support this clonotype. The chain employs TRBV29-1 and TRBJ2-1; 9 bases are shared with TRBD2. The germline V gene has CDR1 SQVTM and CDR2 ANQGSEA. This CDR3 has 14 amino acids. V lost 5 bases and J lost 9; bases outside the gene matches: 11. The CDR3 DNA reads TGCAGCGTTTGGGATCTAGCGGGATTCAGTGAGCAGTTCTTC. Its translation: CSVWDLAGFSEQFF.

The chain recombines TRBV19 with TRBJ2-7; 9 bases fit TRBD1. Germline CDR1 reads LNHDA; CDR2 reads SQIVND (reference sequence). The CDR3 covers 15 residues. Germline trimming cut 4 bases from V and 4 bases from J; bases unmatched to any gene: 8. CDR3 sequence (DNA): TGTGCCAGTAGTACCCGACAGGGGGTCTCGTACGAGCAGTACTTC. This gives the protein CASSTRQGVSYEQYF.

This clonotype has only a few counts. The rearrangement links TRBV20-1 to TRBJ2-7; 7 nucleotides align to TRBD2. CDR1 is DFQATT, CDR2 SNEGSKA, per germline (reference sequence). The CDR3 consists of 14 residues. With V trimmed by 3 bases and J by 4 bases, 9 bases remained unmatched. The CDR3 reads CSARAASGSYEQYF. CDR3 nucleotide sequence: TGCAGTGCTAGGGCGGCTAGCGGAAGTTACGAGCAGTACTTC.

V gene TRBV27 combines with J gene TRBJ2-7; 7 bases map to TRBD1. The V gene end was trimmed by 5 bases and the J gene end by 2 bases; junction bases not matched to a gene: 9. The CDR3 runs 15 residues. Germline assignment: CDR1 MNHEY and CDR2 SMNVEV (reference sequence). CDR3 DNA: TGTGCCAGCAGTGTCCGACAGGGAAGAACCTACGAGCAGTACTTC. It encodes CASSVRQGRTYEQYF.

The chain recombines TRBV6-5 with TRBJ2-7; D remains ambiguous. Per germline, CDR1 MNHEY and CDR2 SVGAGI. With 8 bases removed from V and 2 bases from J, the gap between germline ends came to 10 bases. The CDR3 loop spans 12 amino acids. The CDR3 protein is CASSRDPYEQYF. The CDR3 nucleotides are TGTGCCAGCTCTCGCGACCCCTACGAGCAGTACTTC.

This clonotype has just a few counts. The gene calls are TRBV6-2 or TRBV6-3 and TRBJ1-1; no clear D. Looked up from germline, CDR1 is MNHEY and CDR2 is SVGEGT. The V end was cut by 0 bases, the J end by 2 bases, with 13 bases between. There are 16 residues in the CDR3. The CDR3: CASSYSIRELNTEAFF. The CDR3, as DNA: TGTGCCAGCAGTTACTCCATCCGAGAACTCAACACTGAAGCTTTCTTT.

The chain uses TRBV29-1 and TRBJ2-7; 10 bases agree with TRBD1. V trimming: 1 base; J trimming: 3 bases; junction bases outside the gene matches: 6. The CDR3 covers 15 residues. From germline, CDR1 is SQVTM and CDR2 ANQGSEA. CDR3 amino acids: CSVEGQGAGGYEQYF. The DNA for the CDR3 is TGCAGCGTTGAAGGACAGGGGGCCGGTGGCTACGAGCAGTACTTC.

This clonotype was seen more than once but under ten times. The chain is built from TRBV7-9 and TRBJ2-5, with D unresolved. V was clipped by 3 bases and J by 0 bases, with 8 bases between them. Germline V gives CDR1 SEHNR, CDR2 FQNEAQ (reference sequence). The CDR3 spans 14 residues. The CDR3 coding sequence is TGTGCCAGCAGCTTTCAAGGATACCAAGAGACCCAGTACTTC. Residues: CASSFQGYQETQYF.

The count of this clonotype is one. This rearrangement joins TRBV7-6 to TRBJ2-1; D gene unclear. Trimming cost V 5 bases and J 8 bases, with 13 bases left between them. CDR3 length: 13 residues. CDR1 and CDR2 from the germline V gene are SGHVS and FNYEAQ. The CDR3 here is CASSPSEAHEQFF. The DNA for the CDR3 is TGTGCCAGCAGCCCCTCGGAAGCGCATGAGCAGTTCTTC.

The chain combines TRBV9 with TRBJ2-7; 8 bases agree with TRBD1. Unmatched junction bases numbered 6, after V lost 0 bases and J lost 4 bases. Germline assignment: CDR1 SGDLS and CDR2 YYNGEE. CDR3 size: 15 residues. The CDR3 region is CASSVGSGGAYEQYF. The CDR3, as DNA: TGTGCCAGCAGCGTAGGCTCAGGGGGCGCGTACGAGCAGTACTTC.